The T cell receptor (beta chain) under discussion was sequenced for a study of cytomegalovirus exposure and HLA in healthy donors. This clone is a singleton in its sample. No antigen is known for it. The donors were healthy bone marrow donors. Study-level findings and limits: Under in vitro conditions, three CMV-associated chains were confirmed as specific for CMV antigens. For cytomegalovirus status, the classifier reportedly gave diagnoses with high specificity and sensitivity.

The PCR ran on 60 Vbeta and 13 Jbeta primers. Per the original methods: Approximately 83 million unique TCR beta chains, 9 million to 14 million shared, were counted in a later analysis. Profiled with immunoSEQ multiplex PCR; TCRdb holds only in-frame clones, not every one. The V and J calls and clone size are taken from that table; D and trimming were inferred from the DNA. The table lists about 120,000 clones, around 74% of them singletons, with about 30% in the top ten. From germline, CDR1 is SGHDT and CDR2 YYEEEE. The CDR3 is made up of 13 amino acids. V lost 4 bases to trimming and J lost 8 bases; unmatched junction nucleotides: 8.

The chain uses TRBV5-6 and TRBJ1-1, with 7 bases lining up with TRBD1. The source of this sequence is a man aged 55 to 70 in good health and CMV-seropositive. Sequencing was performed on PBMCs. The CDR3 loop reads CASSVGQRREAFF. The CDR3, as DNA: TGTGCCAGCAGCGTGGGACAGCGTCGGGAAGCTTTCTTT. Based on the CDR3 plus reference TRBV5-6 and TRBJ1-1, the full variable domain is DAGVTQSPTHLIKTRGQQVTLRCSPKSGHDTVSWYQQALGQGPQFIFQYYEEEERQRGNFPDRFSGHQFPNYSSELNVNALLLGDSALYLCASSVGQRREAFFGQGTRLTVV.